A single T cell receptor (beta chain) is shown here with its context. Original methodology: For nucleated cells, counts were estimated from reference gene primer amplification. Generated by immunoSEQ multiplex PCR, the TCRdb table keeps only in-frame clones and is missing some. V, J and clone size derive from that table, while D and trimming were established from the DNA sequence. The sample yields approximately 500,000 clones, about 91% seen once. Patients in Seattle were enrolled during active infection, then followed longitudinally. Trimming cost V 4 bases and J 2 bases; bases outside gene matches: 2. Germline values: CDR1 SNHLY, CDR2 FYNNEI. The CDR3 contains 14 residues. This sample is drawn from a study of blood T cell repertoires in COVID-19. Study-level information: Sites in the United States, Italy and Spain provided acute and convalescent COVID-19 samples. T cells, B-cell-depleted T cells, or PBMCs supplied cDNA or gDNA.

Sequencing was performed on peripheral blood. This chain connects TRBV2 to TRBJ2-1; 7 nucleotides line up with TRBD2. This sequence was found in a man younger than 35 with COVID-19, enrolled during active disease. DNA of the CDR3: TGTGCCAGCAGTGGGCGGGGGACCTACAATGAGCAGTTCTTC. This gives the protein CASSGRGTYNEQFF.